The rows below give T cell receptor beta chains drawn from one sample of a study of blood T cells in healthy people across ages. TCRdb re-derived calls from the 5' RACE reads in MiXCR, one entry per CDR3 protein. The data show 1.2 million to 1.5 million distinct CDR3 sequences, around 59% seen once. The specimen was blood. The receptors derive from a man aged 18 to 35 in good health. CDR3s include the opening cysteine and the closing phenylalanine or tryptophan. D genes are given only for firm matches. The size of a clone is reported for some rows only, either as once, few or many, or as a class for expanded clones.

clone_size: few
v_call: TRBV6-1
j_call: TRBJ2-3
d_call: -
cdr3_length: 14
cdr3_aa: CASSDRGRTDTQYF
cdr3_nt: TGTGCCAGCAGTGACCGAGGACGCACAGATACGCAGTATTTT

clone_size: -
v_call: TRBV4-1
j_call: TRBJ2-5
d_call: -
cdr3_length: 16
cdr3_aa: CASSQGFGGVQETQYF
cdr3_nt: TGCGCCAGCAGCCAAGGGTTTGGAGGGGTCCAAGAGACCCAGTACTTC

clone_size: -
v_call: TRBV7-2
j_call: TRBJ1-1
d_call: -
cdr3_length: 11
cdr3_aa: CASSAGVVAFF
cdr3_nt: TGTGCCAGCAGCGCAGGGGTGGTAGCTTTCTTT

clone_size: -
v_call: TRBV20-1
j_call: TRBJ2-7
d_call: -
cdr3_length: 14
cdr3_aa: CSASSQDSGYEQYF
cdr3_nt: TGCAGTGCCAGCTCGCAAGACAGTGGGTACGAGCAGTACTTC

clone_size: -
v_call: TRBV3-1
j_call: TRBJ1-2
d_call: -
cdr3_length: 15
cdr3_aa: CASSQVQLPNYGYTF
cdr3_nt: TGTGCCAGCAGCCAAGTTCAGCTTCCAAACTATGGCTACACCTTC

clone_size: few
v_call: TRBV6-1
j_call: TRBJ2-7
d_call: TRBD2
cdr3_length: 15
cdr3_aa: CASSEEASGSYEQYF
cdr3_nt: TGTGCCAGCAGTGAAGAGGCTAGCGGGAGCTACGAGCAGTACTTC

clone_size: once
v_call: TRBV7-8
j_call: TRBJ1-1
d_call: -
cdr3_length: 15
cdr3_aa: CASSSPRAGNTEAFF
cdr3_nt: TGTGCCAGCAGCTCACCCAGGGCGGGGAACACTGAAGCTTTCTTT

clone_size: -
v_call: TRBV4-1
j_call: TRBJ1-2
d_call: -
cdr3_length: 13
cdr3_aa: CASSQQNYYGYTF
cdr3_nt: TGCGCCAGCAGCCAACAGAACTACTATGGCTACACCTTC

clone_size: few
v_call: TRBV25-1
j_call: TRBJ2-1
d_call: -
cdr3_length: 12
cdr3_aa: CASSDTRLAQFF
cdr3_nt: TGTGCCAGCAGTGACACGCGACTTGCGCAGTTCTTC

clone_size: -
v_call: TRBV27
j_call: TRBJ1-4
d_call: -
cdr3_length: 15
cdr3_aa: CASSPEGVFNEKLFF
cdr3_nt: TGTGCCAGCAGTCCCGAGGGAGTGTTTAATGAAAAACTGTTTTTT

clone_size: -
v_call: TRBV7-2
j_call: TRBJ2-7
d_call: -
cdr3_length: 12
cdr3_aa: CASSITTYEQYF
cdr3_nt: TGTGCCAGCAGCATCACAACCTACGAGCAGTACTTC

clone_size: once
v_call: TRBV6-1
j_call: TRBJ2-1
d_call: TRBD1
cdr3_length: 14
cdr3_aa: CASSARGQNNEQFF
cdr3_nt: TGTGCCAGCAGTGCCAGGGGGCAAAACAATGAGCAGTTCTTC

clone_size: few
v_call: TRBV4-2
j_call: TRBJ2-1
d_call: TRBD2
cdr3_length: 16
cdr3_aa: CASSSVAGSSYNEQFF
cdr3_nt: TGTGCCAGCAGCTCCGTAGCGGGAAGCTCCTACAATGAGCAGTTCTTC

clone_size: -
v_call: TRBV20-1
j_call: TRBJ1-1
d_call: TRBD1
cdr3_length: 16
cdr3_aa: CSARDPQTGMNTEAFF
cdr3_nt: TGCAGTGCTAGAGATCCTCAGACAGGGATGAACACTGAAGCTTTCTTT

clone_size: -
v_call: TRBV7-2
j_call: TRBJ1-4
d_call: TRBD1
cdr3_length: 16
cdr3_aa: CASSPTQQGQSKKLFF
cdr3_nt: TGTGCCAGCAGCCCAACCCAACAGGGACAGTCGAAAAAACTGTTTTTT

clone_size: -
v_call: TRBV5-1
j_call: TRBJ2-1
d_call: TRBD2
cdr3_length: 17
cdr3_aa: CASSLVASGGAWGEQFF
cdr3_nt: TGCGCCAGCAGCTTGGTGGCTAGCGGGGGGGCATGGGGTGAGCAGTTCTTC

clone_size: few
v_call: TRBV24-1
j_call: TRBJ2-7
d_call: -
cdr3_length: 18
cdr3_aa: CATSASLLPGHPSYEQYF
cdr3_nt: TGTGCCACCAGTGCGTCTCTTCTCCCGGGACACCCGTCCTACGAGCAGTACTTC

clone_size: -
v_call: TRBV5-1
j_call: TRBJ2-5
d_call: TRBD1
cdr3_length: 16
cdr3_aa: CASSLVATDREETQYF
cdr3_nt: TGCGCCAGCAGCTTGGTGGCGACGGACAGGGAGGAGACCCAGTACTTC

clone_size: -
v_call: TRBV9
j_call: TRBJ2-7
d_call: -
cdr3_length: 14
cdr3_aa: CASSVDILGTEQYF
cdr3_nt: TGTGCCAGCAGCGTAGATATTTTGGGGACCGAGCAGTACTTC

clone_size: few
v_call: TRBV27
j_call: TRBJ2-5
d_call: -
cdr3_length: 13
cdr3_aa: CASSLGPPETQYF
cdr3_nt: TGTGCCAGCAGTTTAGGACCCCCAGAGACCCAGTACTTC

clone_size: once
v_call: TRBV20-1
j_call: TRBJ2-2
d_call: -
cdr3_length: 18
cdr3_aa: CSATAFACATPNTGELFF
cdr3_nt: TGCAGTGCTACGGCTTTTGCTTGTGCGACTCCGAACACCGGGGAGCTGTTTTTT

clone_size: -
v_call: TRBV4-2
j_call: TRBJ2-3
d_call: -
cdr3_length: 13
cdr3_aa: CASSQTWADTQYF
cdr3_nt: TGTGCCAGCAGTCAGACTTGGGCAGATACGCAGTATTTT

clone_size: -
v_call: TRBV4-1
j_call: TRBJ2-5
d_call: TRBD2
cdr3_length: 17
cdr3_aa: CASTPTGQLAGKGTQYF
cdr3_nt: TGCGCCAGCACCCCCACCGGGCAACTAGCGGGGAAAGGGACCCAGTACTTC

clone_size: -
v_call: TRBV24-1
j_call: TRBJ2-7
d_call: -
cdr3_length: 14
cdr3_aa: CATSDGDGTYEQYF
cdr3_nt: TGTGCCACCAGTGATGGAGACGGCACCTACGAGCAGTACTTC

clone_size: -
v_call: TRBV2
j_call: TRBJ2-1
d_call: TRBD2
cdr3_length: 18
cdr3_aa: CASSDPRERGDSYNEQFF
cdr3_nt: TGTGCCAGCAGTGATCCCAGAGAGCGGGGGGACTCCTACAATGAGCAGTTCTTC

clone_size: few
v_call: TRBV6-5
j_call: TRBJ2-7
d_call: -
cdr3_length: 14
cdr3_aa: CASSTPGTYYEQYF
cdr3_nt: TGTGCCAGCAGTACTCCCGGGACATACTACGAGCAGTACTTC

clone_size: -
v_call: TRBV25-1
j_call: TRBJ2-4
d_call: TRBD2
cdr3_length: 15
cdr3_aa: CASSGTSGGTYEWYF
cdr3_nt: TGTGCCAGCAGTGGAACTAGCGGGGGAACCTACGAGTGGTACTTC

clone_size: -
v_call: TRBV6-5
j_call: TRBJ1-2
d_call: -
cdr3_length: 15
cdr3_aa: CASSYTPRGLYGYTF
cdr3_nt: TGTGCCAGCAGTTACACCCCAAGAGGGCTGTATGGCTACACCTTC